This T cell receptor (beta chain) was retrieved from a study of CD8+ T cells in alopecia areata. Specimens obtained from alopecia areata patients comprised lesional scalp punch biopsies and peripheral blood. This clone occurred once. Its antigen is unknown. Germline values: CDR1 MNHEY, CDR2 SMNVEV (reference sequence). The CDR3 totals 14 residues. V lost 8 bases to trimming and J lost 6 bases; unmatched junction nucleotides: 7. RNA was extracted and reverse transcribed into cDNA as the sequencing template. The assay was immunoSEQ multiplex PCR, and TCRdb's table has in-frame clones only and misses some. The table includes 65,000 to 95,000 clones, just over 50% detected once. Overall study findings and caveats: Normal skin's resident alphabeta T cells are sequenced alongside lesional scalp T cells.

Material for sequencing was NKG2D-high CD8+ T cells sorted from blood. This rearrangement joins TRBV27 to TRBJ2-4, with 10 positions matching TRBD1. This clonotype originated in a human donor with alopecia areata. The DNA for the CDR3 is TGTGCCAGCCCTGGGACAGGGGTAACAAACATTCAGTACTTC. It translates to CASPGTGVTNIQYF.